The sequence of this TCR beta chain was determined in a study of blood T cells in healthy people across ages. Study-level results: Across the age range, TCR beta diversity per million T cells fell in a roughly linear way. Fewer expanded clones and more diversity marked long-lived versus aged donors. The percentage of naive T cells correlated strongly with TCR beta diversity.

As concerns this clonotype: Its matching antigen is unknown.

Using a J-beta primer mix together with a sample-barcoded 5' primer, a second PCR was run for about 6 to 12 cycles. TCRdb recomputed calls from the 5' RACE reads with MiXCR, one row per CDR3 protein. The table lists hundreds of thousands of distinct CDR3 sequences, about half of them singletons. The CDR3 covers 16 residues. Germline lookup yields CDR1 MNHEY and CDR2 SMNVEV (reference sequence). J gave up 9 bases and V 5 bases, and 8 bases lay outside the gene matches. This chain links TRBV27 with TRBJ2-1; TRBD2 matches 15 bases. The specimen sequenced was blood. The receptor comes from an elderly man in good health. The CDR3 DNA is TGTGCCAGCAGTCGGACTAGCGGGAGGGCCTATTCTGAGCAGTTCTTC. This encodes CASSRTSGRAYSEQFF.